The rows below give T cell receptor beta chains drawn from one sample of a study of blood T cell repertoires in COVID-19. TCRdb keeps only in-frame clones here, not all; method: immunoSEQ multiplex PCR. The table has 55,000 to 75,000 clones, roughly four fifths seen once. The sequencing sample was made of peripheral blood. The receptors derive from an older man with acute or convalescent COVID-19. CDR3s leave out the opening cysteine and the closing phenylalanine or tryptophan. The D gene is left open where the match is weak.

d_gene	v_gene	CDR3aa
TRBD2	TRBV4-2	ASSQGEGHYEQY
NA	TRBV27	ASSLGGGTDTQY
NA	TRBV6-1	ASSEGLRGGEAF
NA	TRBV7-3	ASSLFSGSTDTQY
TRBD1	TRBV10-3	AAGGGGELF
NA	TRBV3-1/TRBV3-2	ASSQDLHNEQF
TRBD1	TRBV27	ASSSGQGIYDEQY
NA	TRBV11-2	ASSLAAGASGYT
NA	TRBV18	ASSPQGGAYGYT
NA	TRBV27	ASSRTTGTQY
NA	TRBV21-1	ASTPLSVPGLYLESNQPQH